This TCR beta chain was retrieved from a study of CD8 T cells in ankylosing spondylitis. Broader study findings: Reportedly, significant enrichment of disease-linked clones occurred in matched ankylosing spondylitis synovial fluid.

This clonotype appeared a few times. Its antigen is not known. TCRdb re-analysed the 5' RACE reads in MiXCR, keeping a single row per CDR3 protein. The sample gives about 240,000 distinct CDR3 sequences, around 7.8% of which show up once; approximately 6.2% is in the top ten. Germline V gene sequence: CDR1 SEHNR, CDR2 FQNEAQ (reference sequence). This CDR3 has 14 amino acids. Trimming shortened V by 1 base and J by 2 bases, and 6 bases separated the two germline ends. The clonotype was recovered from a male donor with ankylosing spondylitis or in good health (not recorded which). The genes are TRBV7-9 and TRBJ1-5, with D unclear. Sequences were obtained from blood, either unsorted or a sorted T cell fraction (not recorded which). CDR3 DNA sequence: TGTGCCAGCAGCTTAGGGTGGGGCAATCAGCCCCAGCATTTT. It encodes CASSLGWGNQPQHF.